Listed here are 28 T cell receptor beta chains from one sample, sequenced in a study of radiotherapy plus CTLA-4 blockade in lung cancer. Produced via immunoSEQ multiplex PCR; TCRdb's table is partial and in-frame only. This table holds about 110,000 clones, 81% found once. The material was peripheral blood, obtained from a patient treated with radiotherapy plus ipilimumab. These TCRs come from a human donor with non-small cell lung cancer that progressed on radiotherapy plus ipilimumab. Some clones in this sample may be carry-over from other donors' samples.

This clone showed up just once. The chain couples TRBV11-3 to TRBJ1-2; D is undetermined. This CDR3 region has 13 residues. V gave up 5 bases and J gave up 1 base, with 8 bases separating them. CDR1 is SGHNT and CDR2 is YENEEA in the germline V gene. The CDR3 here is CASSRSNNYGYTF. The CDR3, as DNA: TGTGCCAGCAGCCGTTCTAATAACTATGGCTACACCTTC.

The chain has TRBV7-2 and TRBJ2-7; maybe TRBD2 (5 bases). This CDR3 is 16 amino acids long. CDR1 SGHTA and CDR2 FQGNSA come from the germline V gene. The V end was cut by 5 bases, the J end by 3 bases, with 20 bases between. CDR3 DNA: TGTGCCAGCAGCCCGGGATCCATGGGCATAGGCTACGAGCAGTACTTC. Its translation is CASSPGSMGIGYEQYF.

This chain uses TRBV9 with TRBJ2-5, with 11 nucleotides matching TRBD1. The J call may be mistaken, given a closer DNA end match to TRBJ2-7. Germline CDR1 reads SGDLS; CDR2 reads YYNGEE. The CDR3 consists of 14 residues. The CDR3 loop reads CASSRTGGGYEQYF. The CDR3 nucleotides read TGTGCCAGCAGCAGGACAGGGGGCGGGTACGAGCAGTACTTC.

This chain uses TRBV4-3 with TRBJ2-5, with a possible D match to TRBD1 (6 bases). With the DNA end fitting TRBJ2-7 better, the J assignment may be wrong. Germline assignment: CDR1 LGHNA and CDR2 YSLEER. This CDR3 contains 13 residues. The CDR3 is CASSQEGGYEQYF. CDR3 DNA: TGCGCCAGCAGCCAAGAAGGGGGCTACGAGCAGTACTTC.

The chain joins TRBV5-1 to TRBJ1-3, with D hard to call. The germline V gene encodes CDR1 SGHRS and CDR2 YFSETQ. The CDR3 totals 15 residues. The V end lost 7 bases, the J end lost 0 bases, and 14 bases lay between the germline ends. The CDR3 here is CASYQQPSSGNTIYF. The CDR3 DNA is TGCGCCAGCTACCAACAGCCCAGCTCTGGAAACACCATATATTTT.

The rearrangement uses TRBV27 and TRBJ2-1; D perhaps matches TRBD1 (6 bases). Germline V gene sequence: CDR1 MNHEY, CDR2 SMNVEV (reference sequence). The V and J ends lost 1 base and 0 bases respectively, with 22 bases between them. This CDR3 is 20 amino acids long. The CDR3 protein is CASSLFFVRGSPSSYNEQFF. CDR3 bases: TGTGCCAGCAGTTTATTTTTTGTAAGGGGGTCGCCAAGCTCCTACAATGAGCAGTTCTTC.

CDR3 amino acids: CASRETGGVAEAFF. The CDR3 DNA reads TGTGCCAGCAGGGAGACAGGGGGCGTCGCCGAAGCTTTCTTT. This chain joins TRBV5-4 and TRBJ1-1; 10 positions match TRBD1. CDR1 and CDR2 from the germline V gene are SGHNT and YYREEE (reference sequence). The J segment lost 8 bases and the V segment lost 5 bases, leaving 9 bases of the junction unmatched. This CDR3 is built from 14 residues. Full variable domain (rest looked up from reference TRBV5-4 and TRBJ1-1): ETGVTQSPTHLIKTRGQQVTLRCSSQSGHNTVSWYQQALGQGPQFIFQYYREEENGRGNFPPRFSGLQFPNYSSELNVNALELDDSALYLCASRETGGVAEAFFGQGTRLTVV.

The chain employs TRBV7-9 and TRBJ2-1, with 9 bases fitting TRBD2. This CDR3 has 18 amino acids. Per the germline V gene, CDR1 is SEHNR and CDR2 is FQNEAQ (reference sequence). V gave up 5 bases and J gave up 4 bases; unmatched junction bases: 15. CDR3 amino acids: CASSPKGAGGPGYNEQFF. Written as DNA, the CDR3 is TGTGCCAGCAGCCCCAAGGGGGCGGGGGGGCCCGGGTACAATGAGCAGTTCTTC. Variable domain in full (rest from reference TRBV7-9 and TRBJ2-1): DTGVSQNPRHKITKRGQNVTFRCDPISEHNRLYWYRQTLGQGPEFLTYFQNEAQLEKSRLLSDRFSAERPKGSFSTLEIQRTEQGDSAMYLCASSPKGAGGPGYNEQFFGPGTRLTVL.

The chain is built from TRBV5-1 and TRBJ2-5; D perhaps matches TRBD1 (6 bases). Per germline, CDR1 SGHRS and CDR2 YFSETQ. V lost 1 base to trimming and J lost 2 bases, with 12 bases between them. CDR3 size: 15 residues. CDR3 region: CASSLQGQAQETQYF. The CDR3 nucleotides are TGCGCCAGCAGCTTGCAGGGGCAGGCACAAGAGACCCAGTACTTC.

The gene calls are TRBV5-6 and TRBJ2-7, with 7 bases aligning to TRBD2. This CDR3 spans 15 amino acids. Germline V gene lookup returns CDR1 SGHDT and CDR2 YYEEEE. Trimming at V came to 6 bases and at J to 4 bases, leaving 13 bases not matched to a gene. In DNA form, the CDR3 reads TGTGCCAGCACCTCCTATATGCCCGGGGGGTACGAGCAGTACTTC. Amino acids: CASTSYMPGGYEQYF.

This clone has a handful of counts. The chain joins TRBV29-1 to TRBJ1-1; D ambiguous. Germline V CDR1 and CDR2: SQVTM, ANQGSEA. Trimming removed 7 bases at V and 1 base at J, with 10 bases between. This CDR3 is built from 12 residues. The CDR3, as DNA: TGCAGCGCCGCCTGGGAGAACACTGAAGCTTTCTTT. The encoded protein is CSAAWENTEAFF.

This chain uses TRBV5-4 with TRBJ2-3; TRBD2 might be the D (7 bases). CDR1 and CDR2 from the germline V gene are SGHNT and YYREEE (reference sequence). V lost 2 bases to trimming and J lost 3 bases, with 13 bases between them. The CDR3 contains 15 residues. This CDR3 is CASSFAGAGTDTQYF. The CDR3 coding sequence is TGTGCCAGCAGCTTTGCGGGGGCCGGTACAGATACGCAGTATTTT. The entire variable domain, with the rest obtained from reference TRBV5-4 and TRBJ2-3, is as follows: ETGVTQSPTHLIKTRGQQVTLRCSSQSGHNTVSWYQQALGQGPQFIFQYYREEENGRGNFPPRFSGLQFPNYSSELNVNALELDDSALYLCASSFAGAGTDTQYFGPGTRLTVL.

The V call is TRBV7-9, the J call TRBJ2-1; perhaps D is TRBD1 or TRBD2 (5 bases each). CDR3 length: 13 amino acids. V was pared by 4 bases and J by 14 bases, with 18 bases between. CDR1 SEHNR and CDR2 FQNEAQ come from the germline V gene (reference sequence). The CDR3 region is CASSSRDRTEEFF. The DNA of the CDR3 is TGTGCCAGCAGCTCCAGGGACCGAACCGAGGAGTTCTTC.

The chain employs TRBV2 and TRBJ2-1; unclear D gene. The ends were cut back, 9 bases at V and 6 bases at J, with 6 bases in the middle. CDR1 SNHLY and CDR2 FYNNEI come from the germline V gene. This CDR3 spans 10 amino acids. CDR3 sequence (DNA): TGTGCCAGTACCACCAATGAGCAGTTCTTC. Translated: CASTTNEQFF.

The chain couples TRBV6-5 to TRBJ2-3; D is ambiguous. Trimming shortened V by 2 bases and J by 3 bases, and 12 bases separated the two germline ends. Germline-derived CDR1 and CDR2 are MNHEY and SVGAGI. There are 15 residues in the CDR3. The CDR3, as DNA: TGTGCCAGCAGTTACGGCACGATTAGGACAGATACGCAGTATTTT. Amino acids: CASSYGTIRTDTQYF.

CDR3 region: CARGIAGVRTF. The CDR3 DNA reads as TGTGCCAGAGGTATCGCGGGGGTCCGGACCTTC. V gene TRBV6-1 combines with J gene TRBJ1-2; D possibly corresponds to TRBD1 (5 bases). In germline, CDR1 is MNHNS, CDR2 SASEGT. Deletions cut 9 bases from V and 14 bases from J, with 19 bases between. CDR3 length: 11 residues.

This sequence joins TRBV6-4 and TRBJ2-1; D possibly corresponds to TRBD1 (5 bases). CDR1 MRHNA and CDR2 SNTAGT come from the germline V gene. V lost 6 bases to trimming and J lost 6 bases, with 24 bases between them. The CDR3 is 17 amino acids. In nucleotides, the CDR3 is TGTGCCAGCAGCGCGCGAATTCAGGGATCTAAAGCCAATGAGCAGTTCTTC. It codes for CASSARIQGSKANEQFF.

This clone appeared a single time. The chain is built from TRBV14 and TRBJ1-6; D is undetermined. CDR1 SGHDN and CDR2 FVKESK come from the germline V gene. CDR3 length equals 16 residues. Trimming left V 1 base short and J 7 bases short, with 14 bases between. The CDR3 sequence is CASSQGTGSVNSPLHF. The CDR3 DNA reads TGTGCCAGCAGCCAAGGAACCGGGTCTGTGAATTCACCCCTCCACTTT.

This clone was recorded only once. The CDR3: CASSGPGSDPLHF. In nucleotides, the CDR3 is TGTGCCAGCAGCGGACCCGGCTCTGATCCCCTCCACTTT. The chain uses TRBV7-9 and TRBJ1-6; no definite D call. V lost 5 bases to trimming and J lost 13 bases, with 15 bases between them. CDR1 and CDR2 (germline): SEHNR, FQNEAQ (reference sequence). This CDR3 is 13 amino acids long.

This rearrangement joins TRBV4-2 to TRBJ1-1; D is undetermined. Germline assignment: CDR1 LGHNA and CDR2 YNFKEQ. This CDR3 comprises 19 residues. Trimming removed 3 bases from V and 1 base from J, with 24 bases in between. The CDR3 region is CASSHPSWVGPSGNTEAFF. CDR3 sequence (DNA): TGTGCCAGCAGCCACCCCTCTTGGGTTGGACCGTCTGGGAACACTGAAGCTTTCTTT.

The chain links TRBV19 to TRBJ2-7; D tentatively reads TRBD1 or TRBD2 (5 bases each). Germline CDR1 LNHDA, CDR2 SQIVND (reference sequence). V lost 9 bases and J lost 0, with 15 bases in between. This CDR3 is 14 amino acids long. The CDR3 DNA follows: TGTGCCAGCAAGGGACGCGAGAGCTCCTACGAGCAGTACTTC. Its translation is CASKGRESSYEQYF.

The CDR3 region is CASSLGVRDYGEQFF. The CDR3 DNA sequence: TGCGCCAGCAGCTTGGGGGTCAGGGACTATGGTGAGCAGTTCTTC. V and J are TRBV5-1 and TRBJ2-1, with 7 bases aligning to TRBD2. V gave up 0 bases and J gave up 9 bases; unmatched junction bases: 9. The CDR3 is made up of 15 amino acids. The germline V gene encodes CDR1 SGHRS and CDR2 YFSETQ.

This clone has a handful of counts. The chain employs TRBV6-5 and TRBJ1-3, with D uncertain. This CDR3 contains 15 residues. Germline assignment: CDR1 MNHEY and CDR2 SVGAGI. Trimming left V 6 bases short and J 3 bases short, with 15 bases between. The chain's CDR3 is CASSPAARRGNTIYF. The CDR3 DNA sequence: TGTGCCAGCAGCCCAGCAGCCCGGCGTGGAAACACCATATATTTT.

The V call is TRBV9, the J call TRBJ2-5; tentatively, D is TRBD1 or TRBD2 (7 bases each). Gene TRBJ2-7 matches the end of the DNA better, so the J call may be wrong. The germline V gene has CDR1 SGDLS and CDR2 YYNGEE. The CDR3 totals 14 residues. Here the CDR3 DNA reads TGTGCCAGCAGCGTCTCAGGGGGGGTCGACGAGCAGTACTTC. Translating gives CASSVSGGVDEQYF.

This clone was observed a single time. The V gene is TRBV6-5, the J gene TRBJ2-3; 8 positions agree with TRBD2. CDR3 length equals 15 residues. The junction had 6 bases not matched to a gene; V was cut back by 6 bases and J by 1 base. In germline, CDR1 is MNHEY, CDR2 SVGAGI. CDR3 protein: CASSPFGGGTDTQYF. The DNA for the CDR3 is TGTGCCAGCAGCCCATTCGGGGGGGGCACAGATACGCAGTATTTT.

This clone was detected only a few times. The genes are TRBV6-1 and TRBJ2-3; possible D gene TRBD1, 5 bases. Deletions cut 7 bases from V and 2 bases from J, with 13 bases between. The CDR3 loop spans 14 amino acids. CDR1 is MNHNS, CDR2 SASEGT, per germline. CDR3 nucleotide sequence: TGTGCCAGCATGTTTGGGGCGAACACAGATACGCAGTATTTT. Its translation is CASMFGANTDTQYF.

This clone was counted a single time. CDR3 amino acids: CASSQVITGAFNANYGYTF. CDR3 sequence (DNA): TGTGCCAGCAGCCAAGTGATCACAGGGGCCTTCAACGCTAACTATGGCTACACCTTC. J is TRBJ1-2 and V is TRBV4-2; TRBD1 matches at 7 bases. The CDR3 is made up of 19 amino acids. V lost 1 base to trimming and J lost 0 bases; unmatched junction nucleotides: 14. CDR1 is LGHNA, CDR2 YNFKEQ, per germline.

The V call is TRBV7-9, the J call TRBJ1-6; no clear D gene. CDR3 length: 15 amino acids. Trimming stripped 4 bases from V and 7 bases from J, with 14 bases between. The germline CDR1 and CDR2 sequences are SEHNR and FQNEAQ (reference sequence). This CDR3 is CASSWASEPNSPLHF. As DNA, the CDR3 is TGTGCCAGCAGCTGGGCTTCGGAACCGAATTCACCCCTCCACTTT.